The T cell receptor (beta chain) under discussion was sequenced for a study of blood T cell repertoires in COVID-19. The wider study: Italy, Spain and the United States were the sources of the convalescent and acute COVID-19 samples. From T cells, B-cell-depleted T cells, or PBMCs came the material, which was cDNA or gDNA.

The J segment lost 9 bases and the V segment lost 2 bases, leaving 4 bases of the junction unmatched. Germline values: CDR1 GTSNPN, CDR2 SVGIG (reference sequence). CDR3 size: 12 residues. In the original workflow: Amplification of reference gene primers provided the estimated nucleated cell counts. Method: immunoSEQ multiplex PCR; TCRdb's copy keeps in-frame clones and lacks some. V and J calls and clone size come straight from that table; D and trimming were deduced from the DNA. Found here are approximately 350,000 clones, approximately 88% of them singletons; the top ten hold 1% to 1.5%. The sample was peripheral blood. The TCR comes from a man in his forties with acute or convalescent COVID-19. The V and J genes are TRBV30 and TRBJ2-1; 7 bases agree with TRBD1. The CDR3 DNA reads as TGTGCCTGGAGTCGTTACAGGGGTGAGCAGTTCTTC. Translating gives CAWSRYRGEQFF.